This TCR beta chain originates from a study of cytomegalovirus exposure and HLA in healthy donors. Researchers ran the PCR with 60 Vbeta and 13 Jbeta primers. The protocol was immunoSEQ multiplex PCR, while the TCRdb copy is restricted to in-frame clones and leaves out a portion. Here the sample spans 90,000 to 100,000 clones, 69% being singletons. Trimming cost V 0 bases and J 1 base, with 15 bases left between them. This CDR3 comprises 18 residues. The V gene's germline CDR1 is ENHRY and CDR2 SYGVKD. The receptor was isolated from a man aged 45-60 years in good health and CMV-seronegative. The chain couples TRBV10-3 to TRBJ2-2; a possible D gene is TRBD1 (6 bases). Sample: PBMCs. CDR3 loop: CAISESYGTGLNTGELFF. The CDR3 coding sequence is TGTGCCATCAGTGAGTCCTATGGAACAGGGCTGAACACCGGGGAGCTGTTTTTT.